The 25 T cell receptor beta chains presented below share a single source sample, sequenced in a study of Ad26.COV2.S vaccination and SARS-CoV-2 variants. Sequencing was performed with immunoSEQ multiplex PCR; in TCRdb, only in-frame clones are kept and a portion is missing. Of about 680,000 clones listed, around 89% were seen once; the top ten hold approximately 1.5%. The sample's treatment: roughly 20 received Ad26.COV2.S at low or high dose, single or two shots; roughly five received placebo; per-sample allocation not given. Vaccine and placebo recipients were sampled on day 63 after the first injection. The specimen comprised peripheral blood, sampled in a trial of Ad26.COV2.S vaccine versus placebo. These receptors were obtained from a person between 18 and 60 years old who received the Ad26.COV2.S COVID-19 vaccine or a placebo.

This chain connects TRBV28 to TRBJ2-1; TRBD2 is a possible D gene (5 bases). The CDR3 has 16 amino acids. Per the germline V gene, CDR1 is MDHEN and CDR2 is SYDVKM. V dropped 5 bases and J dropped 3 bases, with 17 bases sitting between them. The DNA of the CDR3 is TGTGCCAGCAGTCCAGGACTGGCTACGGGCTACAATGAGCAGTTCTTC. It translates to CASSPGLATGYNEQFF.

This clone showed up just once. The chain recombines TRBV7-2 with TRBJ1-2; 9 bases line up with TRBD1. The CDR3 consists of 13 residues. V dropped 7 bases and J dropped 4; count of bases not matched to a gene: 4. Germline CDR1 reads SGHTA; CDR2 reads FQGNSA. CDR3 amino acids: CASITGGAYGYTF. For the CDR3, the DNA is TGTGCCAGCATCACAGGGGGCGCCTATGGCTACACCTTC.

The CDR3 is CASSQDGGLPNQPQHF. The DNA of the CDR3 is TGTGCCAGCAGCCAAGACGGGGGCCTACCCAATCAGCCCCAGCATTTT. The J gene is TRBJ1-5, the V gene TRBV4-2, with D possibly TRBD1 on 6 matching bases. V dropped 0 bases and J dropped 3 bases, with 12 bases sitting between them. Germline CDR1 reads LGHNA; CDR2 reads YNFKEQ. This CDR3 is 16 amino acids long.

The chain has TRBV3-1 (or the pseudogene TRBV3-2) and TRBJ2-3; TRBD2 matches 9 bases. The germline gives CDR1 LGHDT, CDR2 YNNKEL (reference sequence). The V and J ends lost 3 bases and 0 bases, in that order; junction bases with no gene match: 10. The CDR3 length is 18 residues. The CDR3: CASSQPHWSGGSTDTQYF. CDR3 sequence (DNA): TGTGCCAGCAGCCAGCCCCACTGGAGCGGGGGGAGCACAGATACGCAGTATTTT.

V is TRBV4-2 and J is TRBJ1-2; 11 nucleotides line up with TRBD1. V trimming: 0 bases; J trimming: 7 bases; junction bases outside the gene matches: 10. CDR1 and CDR2 (germline): LGHNA, YNFKEQ. CDR3 size: 17 residues. Written as DNA, the CDR3 is TGTGCCAGCAGCCAAGATCAGCGTTTGGACAGGGGGCTTGGCTACACCTTC. It codes for CASSQDQRLDRGLGYTF.

This clone was counted a single time. This chain links TRBV19 with TRBJ2-7; 14 bases align to TRBD2. The CDR3 length is 18 residues. Germline V gene lookup returns CDR1 LNHDA and CDR2 SQIVND (reference sequence). V shed 5 bases and J 4 bases; nucleotides not matched to a gene: 13. The CDR3, as DNA: TGTGCCAGTAGTCTCGGACTAGCGGGGGGTCCCACTACTTACGAGCAGTACTTC. It encodes CASSLGLAGGPTTYEQYF.

The rearrangement uses TRBV6-5 and TRBJ2-1, with 7 bases that match TRBD1. There are 13 residues in the CDR3. Germline CDR1 reads MNHEY; CDR2 reads SVGAGI. V was pared by 5 bases and J by 7 bases, with 5 bases of the junction left unmatched. The CDR3 loop reads CASSTPQGNEQFF. CDR3 DNA sequence: TGTGCCAGCAGTACCCCACAGGGGAATGAGCAGTTCTTC.

This sequence joins TRBV6-5 and TRBJ2-7, with 9 bases matching TRBD2. This CDR3 has 14 amino acids. CDR1 and CDR2 from the germline V gene are MNHEY and SVGAGI. The ends lost 8 bases at V and 1 base at J; junction bases unmatched: 6. The CDR3 region has the DNA TGTGCCAGCGCTAGCGGGATCTTGTCCTACGAGCAGTACTTC. Translating gives CASASGILSYEQYF.

The chain uses TRBV5-6 and TRBJ1-2; TRBD1 matches at 7 bases. V was clipped by 6 bases and J by 3 bases; unmatched bases: 5. Germline V CDR1 and CDR2: SGHDT, YYEEEE. This CDR3 comprises 13 residues. CDR3 DNA: TGTGCCAGCAATTCCGGGACAGACTATGGCTACACCTTC. Protein product: CASNSGTDYGYTF. The full variable domain, completed using reference TRBV5-6 and TRBJ1-2, is DAGVTQSPTHLIKTRGQQVTLRCSPKSGHDTVSWYQQALGQGPQFIFQYYEEEERQRGNFPDRFSGHQFPNYSSELNVNALLLGDSALYLCASNSGTDYGYTFGSGTRLTVV.

J is TRBJ1-6 and V is TRBV2; no clear D gene. V lost 6 bases to trimming and J lost 0 bases, with 9 bases between them. Germline V CDR1 and CDR2: SNHLY, FYNNEI. The CDR3 has 15 amino acids. CDR3 amino acids: CASSGSSSYNSPLHF. The CDR3 DNA is TGTGCCAGCAGCGGAAGTTCCTCCTATAATTCACCCCTCCACTTT.

This chain connects TRBV4-3 to TRBJ1-2, with D perhaps matching TRBD1 (5 bases). V shed 1 base and J shed 7 bases, with 19 bases lying between them. CDR1 and CDR2 (germline): LGHNA, YSLEER. The CDR3 contains 16 residues. The CDR3 sequence is CASSQGNTVGRGGYTF. DNA of the CDR3: TGCGCCAGCAGCCAAGGGAATACAGTGGGGCGGGGTGGCTACACCTTC.

The chain couples TRBV19 to TRBJ1-4; D unclear. The CDR3 runs 15 residues. V was trimmed by 1 base and J by 0 bases, leaving 6 bases between them. Germline values: CDR1 LNHDA, CDR2 SQIVND (reference sequence). The CDR3 bases are TGTGCCAGTAGTATAGGGGATACAACTAATGAAAAACTGTTTTTT. This encodes CASSIGDTTNEKLFF.

A single count supports this clone. The CDR3, as DNA: TGTGCCAGCAGCCTGTCGTGGCAGGGAGGCGCCGGGGAGCTGTTTTTT. The encoded protein is CASSLSWQGGAGELFF. The chain combines TRBV11-2 with TRBJ2-2; possible D gene TRBD2, 6 bases. Trimming pared 5 bases from V and 6 bases from J, leaving 19 bases between. CDR1 is SGHAT, CDR2 FQNNGV, per germline. CDR3 length equals 16 residues.

This chain connects TRBV6-5 to TRBJ2-3; D might be TRBD1 (5 bases). The V and J ends lost 7 bases and 0 bases respectively, with 11 bases between them. The CDR3 is 14 amino acids. The germline V gene encodes CDR1 MNHEY and CDR2 SVGAGI. Written as DNA, the CDR3 is TGTGCCAGCACACTGACAGCTAGCACAGATACGCAGTATTTT. Protein sequence: CASTLTASTDTQYF.

The chain joins TRBV18 to TRBJ1-3; TRBD1 is a possible D gene (5 bases). The V and J ends lost 1 base and 0 bases respectively, with 13 bases between them. Germline V lookup: CDR1 KGHSH, CDR2 LQKENI. The CDR3 has 17 amino acids. CDR3 loop: CASSPQEGPFSGNTIYF. The CDR3 DNA sequence: TGTGCCAGCTCACCACAGGAGGGGCCCTTCTCTGGAAACACCATATATTTT.

The V and J genes are TRBV30 and TRBJ2-5; 7 positions match TRBD1. This CDR3 comprises 16 residues. The V gene end was trimmed by 4 bases and the J gene end by 5 bases; junction bases not matched to a gene: 16. The germline V gene encodes CDR1 GTSNPN and CDR2 SVGIG (reference sequence). CDR3 sequence: CAWTRDRTNPPETQYF. CDR3 bases: TGTGCCTGGACCCGGGACAGAACTAACCCACCTGAGACCCAGTACTTC. Complete variable domain (other parts from reference TRBV30 and TRBJ2-5): SQTIHQWPATLVQPVGSPLSLECTVEGTSNPNLYWYRQAAGRGLQLLFYSVGIGQISSEVPQNLSASRPQDRQFILSSKKLLLSDSGFYLCAWTRDRTNPPETQYFGPGTRLLVL.

This sequence joins TRBV7-9 and TRBJ2-5; 7 positions match TRBD1. The V gene end was trimmed by 7 bases and the J gene end by 2 bases; junction bases not matched to a gene: 10. CDR1 is SEHNR and CDR2 is FQNEAQ in the germline V gene (reference sequence). The CDR3 contains 15 residues. Here the CDR3 reads CASTGTETTQETQYF. DNA of the CDR3: TGTGCCAGCACCGGGACAGAGACAACACAAGAGACCCAGTACTTC.

This clone appeared a single time. The CDR3 spells CASSYSSRDPTYEQYF. In DNA form, the CDR3 reads TGTGCCAGCAGTTACTCGAGTCGGGACCCCACATACGAGCAGTACTTC. The chain is built from TRBV6-2 or TRBV6-3 and TRBJ2-7, with D perhaps TRBD1 or TRBD2 (5 bases each). V was trimmed by 0 bases and J by 4 bases, leaving 16 bases between them. The CDR3 has 16 residues. Germline values: CDR1 MNHEY, CDR2 SVGEGT.

DNA of the CDR3: TGCGCCAGCAGCTCGGACGCCCCGGGACAGGTGAGGGACAACTATGGCTACACCTTC. Encoded protein: CASSSDAPGQVRDNYGYTF. V gene TRBV5-1 combines with J gene TRBJ1-2, with TRBD1 identical over 8 bases. The CDR3 loop spans 19 amino acids. Germline V CDR1 and CDR2: SGHRS, YFSETQ. The trim removed 3 bases at V and 2 bases at J, leaving 18 bases unmatched.

This rearrangement joins TRBV6-2 or TRBV6-3 to TRBJ1-6, with D possibly TRBD1 on 5 matching bases. The germline V gene has CDR1 MNHEY and CDR2 SVGEGT. This CDR3 spans 17 amino acids. Trimming shortened V by 6 bases and J by 0 bases, and 15 bases separated the two germline ends. The CDR3 spells CASSPSGGSSYNSPLHF. CDR3 coding DNA: TGTGCCAGCAGCCCATCCGGGGGAAGCTCCTATAATTCACCCCTCCACTTT.

The rearrangement uses TRBV18 and TRBJ2-1; 8 nucleotides line up with TRBD2. This CDR3 spans 15 amino acids. Germline assignment: CDR1 KGHSH and CDR2 LQKENI. With V trimmed by 1 base and J by 9 bases, 8 bases remained unmatched. CDR3 in DNA: TGTGCCAGCTCACCACGGAACGGGGGGGCGGGTGAGCAGTTCTTC. Protein sequence: CASSPRNGGAGEQFF.

This clone was picked up a small number of times. The rearrangement joins TRBV20-1 to TRBJ1-1, with no clear D. The CDR3 has 11 residues. The germline V gene has CDR1 DFQATT and CDR2 SNEGSKA (reference sequence). V dropped 5 bases and J dropped 5 bases, with 9 bases sitting between them. The CDR3 protein is CSASDTTEAFF. The CDR3 region has the DNA TGCAGTGCTTCCGACACGACTGAAGCTTTCTTT.

The genes are TRBV21-1 and TRBJ1-2. TRBV21-1 is a documented pseudogene. The CDR3 consists of 15 residues. CDR3 sequence reads: CASSKEGGAGYGYTF. The CDR3 DNA reads as TGTGCCAGCAGCAAAGAGGGGGGGGCCGGCTATGGCTACACCTTC.

This chain uses TRBV11-2 with TRBJ1-2, with 7 bases identical to TRBD1. The CDR3 spans 13 residues. After removal of 4 bases from V and 6 bases from J, the junction contained 5 bases not matched to a gene. Germline V CDR1 and CDR2: SGHAT, FQNNGV. Here the CDR3 DNA reads TGTGCCAGCAGCTCGGGACAGTATGATGGCTACACCTTC. Translating gives CASSSGQYDGYTF.

The chain carries TRBV4-1 and TRBJ1-1; TRBD1 agrees at 7 bases. V gave up 0 bases and J gave up 9 bases; unmatched junction bases: 10. From germline, CDR1 is MGHRA and CDR2 YSYEKL. This CDR3 has 15 residues. The CDR3 region has the DNA TGCGCCAGCAGCCAAGATTCGGCGAGGGGACAGAAAGCTTTCTTT. Translation gives CASSQDSARGQKAFF.